This T cell receptor beta chain derives from a study of OX40 agonist ivuxolimab in advanced cancers. The wider study: Patients got intravenous ivuxolimab at 0.01 to 10 mg/kg every 2 weeks. Study-wide points: It was also the case that some nonresponders had low normalized T-cell clonal expansion.

The method was immunoSEQ multiplex PCR; TCRdb's version includes in-frame clones alone and lacks a portion of them. The sample carries around 70,000 clones, roughly 80% recorded once. As to this clone: What it recognizes is unknown.

Germline V gives CDR1 MNHNS, CDR2 SASEGT. V dropped 7 bases and J dropped 7 bases, with 14 bases sitting between them. The CDR3 totals 14 residues. The J gene is TRBJ1-6, the V gene TRBV6-1; maybe TRBD1 (5 bases). The sequencing used CD4+ or CD8+ T cells sorted from blood, collected in a trial of the OX40 agonist ivuxolimab. This TCR was recovered from an adult with an advanced solid tumor such as melanoma, head and neck, liver or kidney cancer. The CDR3 region has the DNA TGTGCCAGCACCCCACGGGGGGTCAATTCACCCCTCCACTTT. Translation gives CASTPRGVNSPLHF.